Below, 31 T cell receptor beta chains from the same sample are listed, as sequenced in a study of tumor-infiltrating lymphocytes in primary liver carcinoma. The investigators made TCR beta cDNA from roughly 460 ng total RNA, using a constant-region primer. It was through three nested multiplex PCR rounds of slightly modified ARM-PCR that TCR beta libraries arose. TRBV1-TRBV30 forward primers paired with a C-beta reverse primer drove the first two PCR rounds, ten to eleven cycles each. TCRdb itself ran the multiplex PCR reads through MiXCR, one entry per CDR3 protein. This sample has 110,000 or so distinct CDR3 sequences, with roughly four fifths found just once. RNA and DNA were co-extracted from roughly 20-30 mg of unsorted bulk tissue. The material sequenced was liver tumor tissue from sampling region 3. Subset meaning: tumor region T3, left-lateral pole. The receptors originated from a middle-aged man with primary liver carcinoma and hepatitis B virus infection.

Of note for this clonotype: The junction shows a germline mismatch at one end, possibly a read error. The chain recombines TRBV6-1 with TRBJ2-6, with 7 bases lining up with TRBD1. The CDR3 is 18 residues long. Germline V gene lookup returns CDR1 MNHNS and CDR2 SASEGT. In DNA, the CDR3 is TGTGCCAGCTGTGGATACAGGGGTCCTACCACTGGGTCCAACGTCCTGACTTTC. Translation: CASCGYRGPTTGSNVLTF.

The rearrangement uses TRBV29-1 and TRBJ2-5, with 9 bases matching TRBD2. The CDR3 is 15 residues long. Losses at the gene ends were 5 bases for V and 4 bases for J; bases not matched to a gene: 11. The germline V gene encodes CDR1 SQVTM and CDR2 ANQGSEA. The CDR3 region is CSVWSSGSWVETQYF. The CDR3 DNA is TGCAGCGTTTGGAGTAGCGGGAGTTGGGTAGAGACCCAGTACTTC.

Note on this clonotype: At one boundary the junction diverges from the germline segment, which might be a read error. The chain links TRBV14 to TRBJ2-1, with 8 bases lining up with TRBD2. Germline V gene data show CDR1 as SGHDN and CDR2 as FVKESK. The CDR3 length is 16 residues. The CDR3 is CAISAVAGWVNNKQFF. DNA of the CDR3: TGTGCCATTAGTGCCGTAGCGGGATGGGTAAACAATAAGCAGTTCTTC.

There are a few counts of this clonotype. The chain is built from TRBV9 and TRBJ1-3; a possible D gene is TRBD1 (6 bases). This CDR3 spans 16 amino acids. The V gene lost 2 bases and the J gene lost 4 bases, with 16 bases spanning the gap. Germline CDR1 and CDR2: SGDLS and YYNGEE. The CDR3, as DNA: TGTGCCAGCAGCGTCAGTATGGGGGCAGACGGAAACACCATATATTTT. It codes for CASSVSMGADGNTIYF.

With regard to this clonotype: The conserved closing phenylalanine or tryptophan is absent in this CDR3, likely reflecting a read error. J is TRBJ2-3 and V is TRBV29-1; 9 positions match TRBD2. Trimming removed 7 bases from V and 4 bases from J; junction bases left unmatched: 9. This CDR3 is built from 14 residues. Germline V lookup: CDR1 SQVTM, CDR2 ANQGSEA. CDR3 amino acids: CSAEGSGSPDTQYY. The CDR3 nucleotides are TGCAGCGCTGAGGGTAGCGGGAGTCCAGATACGCAGTATTAT.

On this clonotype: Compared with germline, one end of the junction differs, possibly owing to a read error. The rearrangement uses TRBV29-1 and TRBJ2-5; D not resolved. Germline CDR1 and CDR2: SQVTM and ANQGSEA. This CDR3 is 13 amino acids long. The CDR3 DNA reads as TGCATCGTTGAAGGTGGGCTCGAGGAGACCCAGTACTTC. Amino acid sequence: CIVEGGLEETQYF.

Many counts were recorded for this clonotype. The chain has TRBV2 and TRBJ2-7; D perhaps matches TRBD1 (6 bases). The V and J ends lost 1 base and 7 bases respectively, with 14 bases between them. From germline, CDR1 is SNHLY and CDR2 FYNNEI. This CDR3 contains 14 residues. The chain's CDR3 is CASSEGIRTAEQYF. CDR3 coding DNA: TGTGCCAGCAGTGAAGGAATAAGGACAGCTGAGCAGTACTTC.

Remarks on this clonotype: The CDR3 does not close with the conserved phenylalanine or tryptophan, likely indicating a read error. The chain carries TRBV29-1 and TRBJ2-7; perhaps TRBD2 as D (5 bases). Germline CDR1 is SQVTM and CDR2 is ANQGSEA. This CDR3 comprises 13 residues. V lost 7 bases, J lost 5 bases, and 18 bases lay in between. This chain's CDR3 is CSGGDSDLHEQYS. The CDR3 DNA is TGCAGCGGGGGAGACTCTGACCTCCACGAGCAGTACTCC.

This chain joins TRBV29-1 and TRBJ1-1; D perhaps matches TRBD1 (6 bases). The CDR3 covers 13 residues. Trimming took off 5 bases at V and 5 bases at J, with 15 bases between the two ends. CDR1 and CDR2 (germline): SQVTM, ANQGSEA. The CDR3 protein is CSVLRDTKTEAFF. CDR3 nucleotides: TGCAGCGTTCTCCGGGACACGAAGACTGAAGCTTTCTTT.

DNA for the CDR3: TGCAGCGTTGCGGGGAGTGTGAGGCGAACCGGGGAGCTGTTTTTT. This encodes CSVAGSVRRTGELFF. This chain links TRBV29-1 with TRBJ2-2; TRBD2 is a possible D gene (5 bases). Trimming left V 4 bases short and J 5 bases short, with 17 bases between. CDR1 is SQVTM and CDR2 is ANQGSEA in the germline V gene. The CDR3 totals 15 residues.

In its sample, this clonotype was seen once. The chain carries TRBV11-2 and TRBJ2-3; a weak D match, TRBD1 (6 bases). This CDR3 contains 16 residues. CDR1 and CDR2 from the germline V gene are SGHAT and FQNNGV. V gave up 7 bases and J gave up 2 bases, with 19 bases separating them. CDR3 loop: CASNPWTEGNTDTQYF. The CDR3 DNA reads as TGTGCCAGCAACCCGTGGACAGAGGGAAACACAGATACGCAGTATTTT.

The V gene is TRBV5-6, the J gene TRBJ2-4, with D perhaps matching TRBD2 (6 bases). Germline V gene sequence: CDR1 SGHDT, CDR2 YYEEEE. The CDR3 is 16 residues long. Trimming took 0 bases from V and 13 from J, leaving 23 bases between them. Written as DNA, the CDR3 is TGTGCCAGCAGCTTGGTGCCGGGAGTCCCCTACTATGAGCAGTACTTC. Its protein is CASSLVPGVPYYEQYF.

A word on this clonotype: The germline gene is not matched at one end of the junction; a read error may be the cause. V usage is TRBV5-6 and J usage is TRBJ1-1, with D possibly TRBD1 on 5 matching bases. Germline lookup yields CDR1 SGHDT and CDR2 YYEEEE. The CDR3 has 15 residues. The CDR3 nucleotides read TGTGCCAGTAGCCCAAGGGGTAAAGTGAACACCGAAGCTTTCTTT. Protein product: CASSPRGKVNTEAFF.

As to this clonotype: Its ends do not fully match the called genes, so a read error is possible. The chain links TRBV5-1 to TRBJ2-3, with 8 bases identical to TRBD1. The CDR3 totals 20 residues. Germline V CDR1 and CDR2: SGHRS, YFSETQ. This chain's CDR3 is CTSRLSGGGPALPSTDTQYF. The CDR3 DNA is TGCACCAGCAGACTCTCAGGGGGCGGCCCTGCGCTGCCCAGCACAGATACGCAGTATTTT.

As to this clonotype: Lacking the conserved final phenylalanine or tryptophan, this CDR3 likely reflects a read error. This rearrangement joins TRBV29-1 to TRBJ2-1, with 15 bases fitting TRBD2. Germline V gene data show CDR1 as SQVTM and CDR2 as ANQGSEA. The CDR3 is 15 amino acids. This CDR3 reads CSVGLAGGFYNEQFL. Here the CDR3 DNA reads TGTAGTGTTGGACTAGCGGGAGGGTTCTACAATGAGCAGTTCTTA.

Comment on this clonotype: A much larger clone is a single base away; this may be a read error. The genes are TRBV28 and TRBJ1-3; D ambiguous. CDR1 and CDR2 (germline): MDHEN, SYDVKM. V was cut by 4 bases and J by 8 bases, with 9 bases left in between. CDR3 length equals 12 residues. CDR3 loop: CASSSQGDTIYF. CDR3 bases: TGTGCCAGCAGTTCGCAAGGAGACACCATATATTTT. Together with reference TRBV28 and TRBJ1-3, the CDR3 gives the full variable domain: DVKVTQSSRYLVKRTGEKVFLECVQDMDHENMFWYRQDPGLGLRLIYFSYDVKMKEKGDIPEGYSVSREKKERFSLILESASTNQTSMYLCASSSQGDTIYFGEGSWLTVV.

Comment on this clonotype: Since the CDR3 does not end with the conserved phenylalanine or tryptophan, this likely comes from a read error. The CDR3 here is CVSSLGMNTEAFS. CDR3 coding DNA: TGTGTCAGCAGCTTAGGCATGAACACTGAAGCTTTCTCT. The chain is built from TRBV11-2 and TRBJ1-1; unclear D gene. The CDR3 totals 13 residues. The germline CDR1 and CDR2 sequences are SGHAT and FQNNGV.

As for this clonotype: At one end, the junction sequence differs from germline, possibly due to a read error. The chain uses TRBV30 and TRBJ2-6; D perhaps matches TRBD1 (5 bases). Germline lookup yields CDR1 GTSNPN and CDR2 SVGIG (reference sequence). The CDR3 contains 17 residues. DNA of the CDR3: TGTGCCTTGAGTGTACGTCAGGGAATCTCTGGGGTCAACGTCCTGACTTTC. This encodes CALSVRQGISGVNVLTF. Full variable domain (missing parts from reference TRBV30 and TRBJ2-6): SQTIHQWPATLVQPVGSPLSLECTVEGTSNPNLYWYRQAAGRGLQLLFYSVGIGQISSEVPQNLSASRPQDRQFILSSKKLLLSDSGFYLCALSVRQGISGVNVLTFGAGSRLTVL.

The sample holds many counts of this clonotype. The CDR3 reads CAWSTTGLTPQETQYF. The CDR3 bases are TGTGCCTGGAGTACCACAGGGCTGACGCCCCAAGAGACCCAGTACTTC. This chain uses TRBV30 with TRBJ2-5; perhaps TRBD1 as D (6 bases). Trimming left V 2 bases short and J 1 base short, with 17 bases between. The CDR3 length is 16 residues. Germline values: CDR1 GTSNPN, CDR2 SVGIG (reference sequence).

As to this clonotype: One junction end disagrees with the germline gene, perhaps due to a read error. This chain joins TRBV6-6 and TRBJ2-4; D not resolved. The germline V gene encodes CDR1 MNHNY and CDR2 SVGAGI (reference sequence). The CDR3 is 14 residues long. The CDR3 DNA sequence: TGTGCCGGCAGCCCCGGCCAATCCAAAAACATTCAGTACTTC. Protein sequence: CAGSPGQSKNIQYF.

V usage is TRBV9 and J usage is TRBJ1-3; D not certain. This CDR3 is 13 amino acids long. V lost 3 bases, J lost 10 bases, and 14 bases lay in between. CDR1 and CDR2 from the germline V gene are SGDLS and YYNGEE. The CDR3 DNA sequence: TGTGCCAGCAGCGGGACCGCCGGGGATACCATATATTTT. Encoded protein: CASSGTAGDTIYF.

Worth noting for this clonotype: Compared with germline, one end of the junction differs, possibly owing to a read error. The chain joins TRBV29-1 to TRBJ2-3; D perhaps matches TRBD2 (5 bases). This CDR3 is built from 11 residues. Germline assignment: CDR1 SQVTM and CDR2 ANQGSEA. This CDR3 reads CSVEYGVTQYF. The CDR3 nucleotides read TGCAGCGTTGAGTACGGGGTTACGCAATATTTT.

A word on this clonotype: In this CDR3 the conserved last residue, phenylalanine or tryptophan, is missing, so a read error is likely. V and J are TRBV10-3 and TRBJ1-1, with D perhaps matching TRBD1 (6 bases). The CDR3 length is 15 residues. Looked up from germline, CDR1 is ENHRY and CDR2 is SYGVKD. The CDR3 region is CAISTGGQENSEAFV. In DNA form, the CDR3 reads TGTGCCATTTCCACCGGGGGACAAGAGAACAGTGAAGCTTTCGTT.

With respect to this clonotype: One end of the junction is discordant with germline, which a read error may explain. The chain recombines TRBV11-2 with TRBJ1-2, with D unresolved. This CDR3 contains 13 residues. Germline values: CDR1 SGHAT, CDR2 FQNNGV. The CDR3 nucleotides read TGTGCCAGCAGCTTAGATCCCGGAGGAGCCTACATCTTC. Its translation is CASSLDPGGAYIF.

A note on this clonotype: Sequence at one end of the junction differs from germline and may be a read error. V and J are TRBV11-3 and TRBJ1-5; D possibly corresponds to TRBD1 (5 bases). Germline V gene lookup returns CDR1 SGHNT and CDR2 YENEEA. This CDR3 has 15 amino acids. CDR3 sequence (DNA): TGTACCAGCAGCTTAGATCTGGGGGTGGATCAGCCCCAACATTTT. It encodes CTSSLDLGVDQPQHF.

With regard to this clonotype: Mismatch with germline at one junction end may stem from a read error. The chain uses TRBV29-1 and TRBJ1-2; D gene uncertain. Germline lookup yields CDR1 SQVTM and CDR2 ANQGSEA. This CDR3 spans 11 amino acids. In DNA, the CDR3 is TGTAGCGCCCGGATCGCAAGCGGCTACACCTTC. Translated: CSARIASGYTF.

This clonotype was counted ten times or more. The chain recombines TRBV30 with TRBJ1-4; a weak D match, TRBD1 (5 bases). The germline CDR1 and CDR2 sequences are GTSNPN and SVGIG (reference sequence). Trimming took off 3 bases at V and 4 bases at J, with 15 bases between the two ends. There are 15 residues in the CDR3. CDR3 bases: TGTGCCTGGAGGGCCGTGGGGCAGCATAATGAAAAACTGTTTTTT. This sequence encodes CAWRAVGQHNEKLFF.

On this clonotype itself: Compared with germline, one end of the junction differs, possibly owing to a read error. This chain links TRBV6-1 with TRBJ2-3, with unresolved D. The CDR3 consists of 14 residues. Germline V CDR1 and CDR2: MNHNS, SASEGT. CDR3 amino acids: CPSILGPLWDTQYF. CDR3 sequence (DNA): TGTCCCAGCATTCTTGGGCCTTTGTGGGATACGCAGTATTTT.

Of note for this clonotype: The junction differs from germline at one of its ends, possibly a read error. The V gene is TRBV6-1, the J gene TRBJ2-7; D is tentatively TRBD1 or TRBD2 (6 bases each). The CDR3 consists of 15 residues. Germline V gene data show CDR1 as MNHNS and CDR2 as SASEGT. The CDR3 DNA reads TGTGCCAGCAGTACGGGGGCAGGGAGTGAGAACGAGAAGTACTTC. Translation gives CASSTGAGSENEKYF.

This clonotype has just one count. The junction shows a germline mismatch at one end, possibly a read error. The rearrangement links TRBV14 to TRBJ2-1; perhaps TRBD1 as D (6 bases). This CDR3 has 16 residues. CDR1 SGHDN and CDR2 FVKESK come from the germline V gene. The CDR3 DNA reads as TGTGGCAGCAGTGCCGTAGGGGGATGGGTTAACAATGAGCAGTTCTTC. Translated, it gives CGSSAVGGWVNNEQFF.

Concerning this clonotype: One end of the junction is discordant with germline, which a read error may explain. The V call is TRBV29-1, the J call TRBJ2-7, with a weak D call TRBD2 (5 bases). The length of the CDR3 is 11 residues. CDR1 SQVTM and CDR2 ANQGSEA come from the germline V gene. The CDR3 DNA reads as TGTAGCGCCGAGGGCAACTACGATCAGTACTTC. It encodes CSAEGNYDQYF.